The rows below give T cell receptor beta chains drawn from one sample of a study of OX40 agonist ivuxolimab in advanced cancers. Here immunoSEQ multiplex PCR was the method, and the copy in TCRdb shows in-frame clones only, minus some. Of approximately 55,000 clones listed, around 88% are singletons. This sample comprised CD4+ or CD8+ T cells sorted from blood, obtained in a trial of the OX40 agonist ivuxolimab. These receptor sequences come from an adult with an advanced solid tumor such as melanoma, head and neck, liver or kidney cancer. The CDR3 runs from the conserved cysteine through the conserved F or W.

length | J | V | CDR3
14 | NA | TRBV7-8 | CASSQGQDSYEQYF
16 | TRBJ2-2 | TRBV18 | CASSRSPRTKTGELFF
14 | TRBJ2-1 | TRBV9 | CASSASTSYNEQFF
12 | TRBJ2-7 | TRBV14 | CASSPFSYEQYF
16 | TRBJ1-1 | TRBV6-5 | CASSYDRAPKGTEAFF
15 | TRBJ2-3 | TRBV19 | CASSIGQGGTDTQYF
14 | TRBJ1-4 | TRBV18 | CASSPEGWSEKLFF
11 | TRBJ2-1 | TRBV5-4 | CASSRTGEQFF
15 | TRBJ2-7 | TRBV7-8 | CASSFGESRSYEQYF
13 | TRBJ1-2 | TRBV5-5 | CASSWDRNYGYTF
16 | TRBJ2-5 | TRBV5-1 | CASSSGYQGFQETQYF
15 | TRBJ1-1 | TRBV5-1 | CASSLWYTRNTEAFF
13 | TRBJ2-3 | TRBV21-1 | CASSKEMTDTQYF
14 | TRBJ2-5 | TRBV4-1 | CASSKRDIQETQYF
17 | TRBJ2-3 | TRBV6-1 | CASSEIYAGPLPDTQYF
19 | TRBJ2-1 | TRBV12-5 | CASGSNFAGGGALHNEQFF
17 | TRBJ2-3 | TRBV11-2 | CASSLLTGGGGTDTQYF
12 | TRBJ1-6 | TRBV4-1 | CASSQEYSPLHF
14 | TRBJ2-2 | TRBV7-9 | CASSPSGSTGELFF
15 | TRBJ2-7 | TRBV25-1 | CASSDHRGPPYEQYF
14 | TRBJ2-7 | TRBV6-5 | CASSSPRTVYEQYF
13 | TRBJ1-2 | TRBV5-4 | CASRSDRDGGYTF
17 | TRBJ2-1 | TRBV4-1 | CASSHHLTSGNDNEQFF
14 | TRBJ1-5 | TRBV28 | CASSPPGFNQPQHF
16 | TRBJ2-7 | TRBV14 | CASSPKYGPEGYEQYF
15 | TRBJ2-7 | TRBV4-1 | CASSQGLAGATVQYF
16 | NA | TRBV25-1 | CASSGLGAGEGYEQYF
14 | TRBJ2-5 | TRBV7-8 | CASSLRRYQETQYF
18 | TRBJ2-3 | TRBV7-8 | CASSLDITRPLSTDTQYF
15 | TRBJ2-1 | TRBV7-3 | CASSPPGLADNEQFF
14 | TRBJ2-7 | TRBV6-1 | CASTWTRSSYEQYF
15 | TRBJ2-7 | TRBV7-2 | CASSLTAGSPPWQYF
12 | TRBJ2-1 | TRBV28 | CASGIVYNEQFF
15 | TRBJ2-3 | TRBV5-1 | CASSPSGVWTDTQYF
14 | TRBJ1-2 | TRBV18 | CASARDRGLGGYTF
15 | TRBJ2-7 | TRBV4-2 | CASSQGIAGQGEQYF
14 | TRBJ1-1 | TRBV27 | CASSLTSVRPEAFF
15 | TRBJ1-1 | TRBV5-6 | CASSLVETWNTEAFF
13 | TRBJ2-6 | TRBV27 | CASSISGANVLTF
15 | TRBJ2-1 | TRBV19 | CASSMPGRSYNEQFF
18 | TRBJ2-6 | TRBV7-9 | CASNLQGVRGSGANVLTF
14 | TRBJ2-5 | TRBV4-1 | CASSQAGLQETQYF
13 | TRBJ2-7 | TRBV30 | CAWSRAGVYEQYF
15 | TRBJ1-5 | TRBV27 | CASSSTGQSHQPQHF
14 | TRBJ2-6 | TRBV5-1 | CASRTGAGANVLTF
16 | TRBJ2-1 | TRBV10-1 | CASSEFRTRIYNEQFF
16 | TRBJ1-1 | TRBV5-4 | CASSPTRDRGNTEAFF
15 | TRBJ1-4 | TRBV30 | CAWTTGGATNEKLFF
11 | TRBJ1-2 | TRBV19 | CASSKNYGYTF
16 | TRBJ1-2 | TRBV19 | CATSPPSGQGGYGYTF
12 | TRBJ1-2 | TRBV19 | CASRQGSGGYTF
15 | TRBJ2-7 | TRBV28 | CASRQLRGRPYEQYF
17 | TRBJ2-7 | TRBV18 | CASSPPWTPNTSYEQYF
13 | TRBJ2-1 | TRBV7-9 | CASSWGADGGQFF
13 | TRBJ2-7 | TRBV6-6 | CASSYSRGSEQYF
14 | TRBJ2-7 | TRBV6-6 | CASIDRDTTYEQYF
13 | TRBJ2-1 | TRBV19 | CASSTYRGDEQFF